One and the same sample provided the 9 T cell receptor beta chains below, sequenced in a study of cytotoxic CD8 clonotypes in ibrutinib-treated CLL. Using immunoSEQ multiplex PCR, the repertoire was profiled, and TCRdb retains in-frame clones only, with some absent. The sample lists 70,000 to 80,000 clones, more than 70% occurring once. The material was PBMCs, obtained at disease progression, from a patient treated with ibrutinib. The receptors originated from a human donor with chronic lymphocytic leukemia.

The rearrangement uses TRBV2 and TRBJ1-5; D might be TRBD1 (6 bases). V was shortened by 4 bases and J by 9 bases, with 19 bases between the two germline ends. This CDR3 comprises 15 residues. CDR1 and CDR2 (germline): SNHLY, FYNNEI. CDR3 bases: TGTGCCAGCAGTGGAGAGGGGGTCAGGGGTGCGCCCCAGCATTTT. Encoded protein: CASSGEGVRGAPQHF.

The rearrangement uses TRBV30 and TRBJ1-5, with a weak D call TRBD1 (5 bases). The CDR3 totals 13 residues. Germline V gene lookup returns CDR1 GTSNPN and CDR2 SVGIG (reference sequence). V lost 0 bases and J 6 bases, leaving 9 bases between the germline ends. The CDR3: CAWSVRGFQPQHF. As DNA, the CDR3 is TGTGCCTGGAGTGTGCGGGGCTTTCAGCCCCAGCATTTT.

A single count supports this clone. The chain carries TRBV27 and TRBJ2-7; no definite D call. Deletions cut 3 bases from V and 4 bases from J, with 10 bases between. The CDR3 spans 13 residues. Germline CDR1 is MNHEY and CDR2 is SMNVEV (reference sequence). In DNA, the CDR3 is TGTGCCAGCAGTTTTGCCAGGTCATACGAGCAGTACTTC. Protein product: CASSFARSYEQYF.

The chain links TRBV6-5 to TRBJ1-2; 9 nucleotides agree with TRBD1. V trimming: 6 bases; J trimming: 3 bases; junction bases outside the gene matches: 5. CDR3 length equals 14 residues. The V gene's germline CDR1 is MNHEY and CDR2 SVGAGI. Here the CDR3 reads CASRMTGGDYGYTF. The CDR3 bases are TGTGCCAGCAGGATGACAGGGGGGGACTATGGCTACACCTTC.

The CDR3 loop is CASRPSVMEETQYF. The CDR3 region has the DNA TGTGCCAGCAGACCCTCGGTAATGGAAGAGACCCAGTACTTC. The gene calls are TRBV28 and TRBJ2-5; D is unclear. The V gene's germline CDR1 is MDHEN and CDR2 SYDVKM. This CDR3 is built from 14 residues. V dropped 6 bases and J dropped 3 bases, with 14 bases sitting between them.

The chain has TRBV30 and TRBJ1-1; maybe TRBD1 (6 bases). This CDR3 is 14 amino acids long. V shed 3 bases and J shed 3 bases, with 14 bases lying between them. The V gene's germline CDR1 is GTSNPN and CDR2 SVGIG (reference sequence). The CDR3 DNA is TGTGCCTGGAGGGGACTGGGGGCGTACACTGAAGCTTTCTTT. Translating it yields CAWRGLGAYTEAFF.

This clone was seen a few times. The CDR3 region has the DNA TGTGCCAGCAGCCTAGCGGGAGGTATCGATGAGCAGTTCTTC. The encoded protein is CASSLAGGIDEQFF. The rearrangement joins TRBV7-3 to TRBJ2-1, with 11 bases that match TRBD2. Unmatched junction bases numbered 5, after V lost 5 bases and J lost 8 bases. This CDR3 contains 14 residues. From germline, CDR1 is SGHTA and CDR2 FQGTGA.

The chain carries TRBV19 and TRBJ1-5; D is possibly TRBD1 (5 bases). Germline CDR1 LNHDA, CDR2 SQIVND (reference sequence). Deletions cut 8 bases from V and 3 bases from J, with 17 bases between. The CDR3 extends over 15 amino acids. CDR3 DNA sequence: TGTGCCAGTCGCACCACGACAGTGTTCAATCAGCCCCAGCATTTT. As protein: CASRTTTVFNQPQHF.

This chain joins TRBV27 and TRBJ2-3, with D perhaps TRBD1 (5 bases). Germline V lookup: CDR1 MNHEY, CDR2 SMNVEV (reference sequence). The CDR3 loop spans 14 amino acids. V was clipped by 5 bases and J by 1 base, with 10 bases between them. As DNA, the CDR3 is TGTGCCAGCAGTCCCCGACAGCGCACAGATACGCAGTATTTT. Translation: CASSPRQRTDTQYF.